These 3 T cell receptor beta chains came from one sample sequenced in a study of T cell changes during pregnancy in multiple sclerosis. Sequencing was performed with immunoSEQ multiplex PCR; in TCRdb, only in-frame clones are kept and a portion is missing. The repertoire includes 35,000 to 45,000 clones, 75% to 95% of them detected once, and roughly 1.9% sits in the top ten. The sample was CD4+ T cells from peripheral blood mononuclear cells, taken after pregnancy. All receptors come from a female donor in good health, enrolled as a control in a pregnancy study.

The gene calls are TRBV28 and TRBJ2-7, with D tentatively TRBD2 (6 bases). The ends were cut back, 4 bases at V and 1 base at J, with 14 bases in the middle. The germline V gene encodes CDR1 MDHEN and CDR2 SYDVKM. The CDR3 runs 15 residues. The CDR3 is CASSSRGAGSYEQYF. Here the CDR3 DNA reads TGTGCCAGCAGTTCCCGAGGCGCGGGGTCCTACGAGCAGTACTTC.

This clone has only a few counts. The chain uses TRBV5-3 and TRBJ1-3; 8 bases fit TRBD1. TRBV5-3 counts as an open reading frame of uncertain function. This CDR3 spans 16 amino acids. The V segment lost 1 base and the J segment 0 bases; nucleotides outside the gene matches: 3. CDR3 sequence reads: CARSLRQGRSGNTIYF. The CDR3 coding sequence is TGTGCCAGAAGCTTGAGACAGGGGCGCTCTGGAAACACCATATATTTT.

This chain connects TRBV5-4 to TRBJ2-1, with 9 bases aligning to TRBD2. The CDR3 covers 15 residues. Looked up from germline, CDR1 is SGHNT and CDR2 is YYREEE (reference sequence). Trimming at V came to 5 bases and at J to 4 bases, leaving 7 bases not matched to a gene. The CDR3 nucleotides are TGTGCCAGCAGTTCAGGACTAGCGCAATACAATGAGCAGTTCTTC. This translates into CASSSGLAQYNEQFF. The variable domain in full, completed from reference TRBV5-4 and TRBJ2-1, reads ETGVTQSPTHLIKTRGQQVTLRCSSQSGHNTVSWYQQALGQGPQFIFQYYREEENGRGNFPPRFSGLQFPNYSSELNVNALELDDSALYLCASSSGLAQYNEQFFGPGTRLTVL.